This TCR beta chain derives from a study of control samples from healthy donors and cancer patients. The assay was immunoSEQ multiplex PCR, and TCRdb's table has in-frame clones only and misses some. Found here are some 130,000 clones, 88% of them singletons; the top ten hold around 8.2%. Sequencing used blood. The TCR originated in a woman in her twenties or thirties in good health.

CDR3 bases: TGTGCCTGGAGTAAAGGACGGACTGAAAAACTGTTTTTT. Amino acids: CAWSKGRTEKLFF. The chain has TRBV30 and TRBJ1-4; D is unclear. Trimming removed 2 bases from V and 7 bases from J, with 11 bases in between. CDR3 length equals 13 residues. Germline V gene lookup returns CDR1 GTSNPN and CDR2 SVGIG (reference sequence).